The count of the clone carrying this TCR beta chain is one. Its antigen is unknown. This may stem from a read error, because a much larger clone lies one nucleotide away. PBMCs were collected from an approximately 9.2 ml volume of fresh peripheral blood. Germline assignment: CDR1 LGHNA and CDR2 YSLEER. The CDR3 totals 15 residues. V lost 3 bases, J lost 10 bases, and 16 bases lay in between. The sample originates from a study of T cells in Graves' hyperthyroidism and ophthalmopathy. Points from the study as a whole: Among thyroid clonotypes expanded above 0.001, most also appeared in blood. The authors' 13 V-J model separated ophthalmopathy from stable hyperthyroidism.

RNA transcripts were the template for amplifying TCR beta CDR3 regions. Carried out on the TCR CDR3, a first-round RT-PCR used the HTBI primer set. TCRdb independently ran MiXCR on the multiplex PCR reads; one entry per CDR3 protein. Of some 460,000 distinct CDR3 sequences in the sample, around a sixth were seen once. The specimen was blood. The V and J genes are TRBV4-3 and TRBJ1-6, with D possibly being TRBD1 (5 bases). The receptor was derived from a woman aged 18-29 years with Graves' hyperthyroidism. The CDR3 nucleotides read TGCGCCAGCAGCCAGTCGACAGACGGTGGATCACCCCTCCACTTT. Translation: CASSQSTDGGSPLHF.